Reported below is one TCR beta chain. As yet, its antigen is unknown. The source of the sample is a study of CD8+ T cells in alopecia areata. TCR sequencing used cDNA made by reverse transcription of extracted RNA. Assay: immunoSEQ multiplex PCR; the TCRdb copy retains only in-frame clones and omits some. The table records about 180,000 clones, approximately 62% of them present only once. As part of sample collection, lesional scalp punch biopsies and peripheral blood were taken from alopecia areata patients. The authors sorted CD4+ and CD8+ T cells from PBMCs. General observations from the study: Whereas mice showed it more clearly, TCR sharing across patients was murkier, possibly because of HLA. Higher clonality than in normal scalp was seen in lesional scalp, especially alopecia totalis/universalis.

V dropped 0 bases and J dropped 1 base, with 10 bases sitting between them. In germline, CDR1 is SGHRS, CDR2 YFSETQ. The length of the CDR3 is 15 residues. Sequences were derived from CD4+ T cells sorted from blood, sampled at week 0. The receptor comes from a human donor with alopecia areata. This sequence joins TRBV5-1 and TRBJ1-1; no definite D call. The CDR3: CASSLDARTNTEAFF. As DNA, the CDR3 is TGCGCCAGCAGCTTGGACGCAAGAACGAACACTGAAGCTTTCTTT.